Below, 10 T cell receptor beta chains from the same sample are listed, as sequenced in a study of beta chain features in type 1 diabetes (dated by TCRdb to 2017 to 2018). Receptor libraries were prepared by the immunoSEQ multiplex PCR assay. The entire amount of isolated RNA was reverse transcribed using the High Capacity cDNA Reverse Transcription Kit, so the sequenced TCRB transcripts were expressed ones. Here the immuneACCESS table is served through TCRdb, limited to in-frame sequences with V and J called. Missing clones are a known gap in these copies; in checked studies unresolved V genes cover under half, and the rest lacks a known reason. This sample gives roughly 300,000 clones in total; 13% to 15% of them show up just once. The ten largest account for 6.7% of the sample. The sample comprised central memory CD4+ T cells from blood. Receptors originate from a man aged 25 to 40 in good health.

A few counts support this clone. The rearrangement links TRBV7-2 to TRBJ2-5; 8 bases match TRBD1. Losses at the gene ends were 7 bases for V and 5 bases for J; bases not matched to a gene: 6. Germline V gene lookup returns CDR1 SGHTA and CDR2 FQGNSA. This CDR3 comprises 13 residues. CDR3 coding DNA: TGTGCCAGCACCCCAGGGGGCGTTGAGACCCAGTACTTC. Protein: CASTPGGVETQYF.

This clone was seen a handful of times. The V call is TRBV6-1, the J call TRBJ2-2; the match to TRBD2 covers 9 bases. V dropped 4 bases and J dropped 7; count of bases not matched to a gene: 7. The CDR3 totals 15 residues. Looked up from germline, CDR1 is MNHNS and CDR2 is SASEGT. Here the CDR3 DNA reads TGTGCCAGCAGTGTTGGTAGCGGGAGCCTCGGGGAGCTGTTTTTT. Protein: CASSVGSGSLGELFF.

V gene TRBV6-6 combines with J gene TRBJ2-3, with D possibly matching TRBD1 (6 bases). V lost 5 bases and J lost 6, with 9 bases in between. CDR3 length: 12 amino acids. Germline loops: CDR1 MNHNY, CDR2 SVGAGI (reference sequence). CDR3 region: CASSKQGDTQYF. CDR3 nucleotides: TGTGCCAGCAGTAAACAGGGTGATACGCAGTATTTT.

This clone was seen at least ten times. The chain carries TRBV7-2 and TRBJ1-1, with 11 bases fitting TRBD1. The CDR3 has 13 residues. V dropped 5 bases and J dropped 11; count of bases not matched to a gene: 7. Germline CDR1 reads SGHTA; CDR2 reads FQGNSA. The CDR3 here is CASSPGQGADAFF. CDR3 sequence (DNA): TGTGCCAGCAGCCCCGGACAGGGGGCGGACGCTTTCTTT.

This clone showed up just a few times. The CDR3 spells CASSPEAQGNEQFF. Written as DNA, the CDR3 is TGCGCCAGCAGCCCCGAGGCCCAAGGCAATGAGCAGTTCTTC. V gene TRBV5-1 combines with J gene TRBJ2-1; D gene ambiguous. The V end was cut by 4 bases, the J end by 6 bases, with 14 bases between. Germline V CDR1 and CDR2: SGHRS, YFSETQ. The CDR3 length is 14 residues. Drawing the rest from reference TRBV5-1 and TRBJ2-1, the complete variable domain is KAGVTQTPRYLIKTRGQQVTLSCSPISGHRSVSWYQQTPGQGLQFLFEYFSETQRNKGNFPGRFSGRQFSNSRSEMNVSTLELGDSALYLCASSPEAQGNEQFFGPGTRLTVL.

This clone was seen a handful of times. This chain uses TRBV14 with TRBJ2-3; perhaps TRBD2 as D (5 bases). The V gene lost 4 bases and the J gene lost 1 base, with 12 bases spanning the gap. This CDR3 has 15 residues. Germline-derived CDR1 and CDR2 are SGHDN and FVKESK. CDR3 amino acids: CASSPRRAGTDTQYF. CDR3 coding DNA: TGTGCCAGCAGCCCCCGGCGGGCCGGCACAGATACGCAGTATTTT.

The V call is TRBV27, the J call TRBJ2-7, with TRBD1 as a possible D gene (5 bases). V shed 6 bases and J shed 3 bases, with 15 bases lying between them. CDR3 length: 14 amino acids. Germline loops: CDR1 MNHEY, CDR2 SMNVEV (reference sequence). Here the CDR3 DNA reads TGTGCCAGCAGGTTCAGAACAGGATTCTACGAGCAGTACTTC. As protein: CASRFRTGFYEQYF.

This clone was seen ten or more times. This chain joins TRBV2 and TRBJ1-6, with a tentative D call TRBD1 (6 bases). CDR1 and CDR2 (germline): SNHLY, FYNNEI. V lost 1 base to trimming and J lost 7 bases, with 11 bases between them. CDR3 size: 15 residues. The CDR3 nucleotides are TGTGCCAGCAGTGAAGACAGGGCTAGAAATTCACCCCTCCACTTT. This codes for CASSEDRARNSPLHF.

The chain uses TRBV6-5 and TRBJ1-1; D is unclear. From germline, CDR1 is MNHEY and CDR2 SVGAGI. This CDR3 is built from 15 residues. Trimming stripped 6 bases from V and 5 bases from J, with 19 bases between. DNA of the CDR3: TGTGCCAGCAGCCAAAAGGACGGACGAGGGACTGAAGCTTTCTTT. It yields the protein CASSQKDGRGTEAFF.

This chain joins TRBV4-2 and TRBJ2-5; 9 nucleotides agree with TRBD2. Per the germline V gene, CDR1 is LGHNA and CDR2 is YNFKEQ. V lost 9 bases, J lost 4 bases, and 9 bases stayed unmatched. The length of the CDR3 is 14 residues. The CDR3, as DNA: TGTGCCAGTGGTAGCGGGAGTGTAGGAGAGACCCAGTACTTC. It yields the protein CASGSGSVGETQYF.